A selection of T cell receptor beta chains follows, all from one sample in a study of T cells in localized non-small cell lung cancer. This table comes from immunoSEQ multiplex PCR, and its TCRdb copy is limited to in-frame clones, with some not included. This table has 32,000 or so clones, roughly 90% appearing once. The starting material was peripheral blood, obtained before any cancer treatment. The receptors were sampled from a man between 35 and 75 years old with stage I lung adenocarcinoma. Both conserved end residues are part of each CDR3. The D gene is left open where the match is weak. Size tells how often a clone was seen (once, few, many) or the class of an expanded clone, and some rows leave it out.

J gene: TRBJ1-2
D gene: NA
clone size: NA
V gene: TRBV21-1
CDR3 protein: CASSTWDRGWNYGYTF
CDR3 DNA: TGTGCCAGCAGCACCTGGGACAGGGGATGGAACTATGGCTACACCTTC

J gene: TRBJ1-1
D gene: NA
clone size: NA
V gene: TRBV5-1
CDR3 protein: CASSLRGVNTEAFF
CDR3 DNA: TGCGCCAGCAGCTTGAGGGGGGTGAACACTGAAGCTTTCTTT

J gene: TRBJ2-7
D gene: NA
clone size: NA
V gene: TRBV15
CDR3 protein: CATSSGSYEQYF
CDR3 DNA: TGTGCCACCAGCTCGGGCTCCTACGAGCAGTACTTC

J gene: TRBJ1-2
D gene: NA
clone size: NA
V gene: TRBV6-1
CDR3 protein: CASTEPPGVRYGYTF
CDR3 DNA: TGTGCCAGCACAGAACCTCCCGGGGTCCGGTATGGCTACACCTTC

J gene: TRBJ1-6
D gene: NA
clone size: NA
V gene: TRBV6-1
CDR3 protein: CASSEGLEGNSPLHF
CDR3 DNA: TGTGCCAGCAGTGAAGGACTGGAGGGTAATTCACCCCTCCACTTT

J gene: TRBJ2-1
D gene: NA
clone size: NA
V gene: TRBV2
CDR3 protein: CASSSWYYNEQFF
CDR3 DNA: TGTGCCAGCAGTTCTTGGTACTACAATGAGCAGTTCTTC

J gene: TRBJ1-1
D gene: NA
clone size: NA
V gene: TRBV6-5
CDR3 protein: CASTSLRAEAFF
CDR3 DNA: TGTGCCAGCACCTCTTTGAGGGCTGAAGCTTTCTTT

J gene: TRBJ2-7
D gene: NA
clone size: once
V gene: TRBV5-1
CDR3 protein: CASSPEASKSYEQYF
CDR3 DNA: TGCGCCAGCAGCCCCGAAGCTTCAAAATCCTACGAGCAGTACTTC

J gene: TRBJ2-7
D gene: NA
clone size: NA
V gene: TRBV18
CDR3 protein: CASSPSGGLSYEQYF
CDR3 DNA: TGTGCCAGCTCACCATCCGGGGGCCTCTCCTACGAGCAGTACTTC

J gene: TRBJ2-7
D gene: NA
clone size: NA
V gene: TRBV6-1
CDR3 protein: CASSATGFYEQYF
CDR3 DNA: TGTGCCAGCAGTGCGACCGGATTTTACGAGCAGTACTTC

J gene: TRBJ1-1
D gene: NA
clone size: NA
V gene: TRBV9
CDR3 protein: CASSGKTGLGTEAFF
CDR3 DNA: TGTGCCAGCAGCGGAAAGACAGGTCTCGGCACTGAAGCTTTCTTT

J gene: TRBJ2-6
D gene: TRBD1
clone size: NA
V gene: TRBV13
CDR3 protein: CASSLRGPGANVLTF
CDR3 DNA: TGTGCCAGCAGCTTAAGGGGGCCTGGGGCCAACGTCCTGACTTTC

J gene: TRBJ1-5
D gene: NA
clone size: few
V gene: TRBV9
CDR3 protein: CASSVDSIGQPQHF
CDR3 DNA: TGTGCCAGCAGCGTAGACTCAATAGGGCAGCCCCAGCATTTT

J gene: TRBJ1-4
D gene: NA
clone size: NA
V gene: TRBV9
CDR3 protein: CASSVQGGGEKLFF
CDR3 DNA: TGTGCCAGCAGCGTTCAGGGAGGGGGTGAAAAACTGTTTTTT

J gene: TRBJ2-2
D gene: NA
clone size: once
V gene: TRBV6-6
CDR3 protein: CASSYHDSPGELFF
CDR3 DNA: TGTGCCAGCAGTTACCATGACAGCCCCGGGGAGCTGTTTTTT

J gene: TRBJ1-3
D gene: NA
clone size: NA
V gene: TRBV14
CDR3 protein: CAISGVLRGNTIYF
CDR3 DNA: TGTGCCATCAGCGGGGTGTTGAGGGGAAACACCATATATTTT

J gene: TRBJ2-1
D gene: NA
clone size: NA
V gene: TRBV5-1
CDR3 protein: CASSFDTTFNNEQFF
CDR3 DNA: TGCGCCAGCAGCTTCGACACTACCTTCAACAATGAGCAGTTCTTC

J gene: TRBJ1-6
D gene: NA
clone size: NA
V gene: TRBV30
CDR3 protein: CAWRGGDGGSYNSPLHF
CDR3 DNA: TGTGCCTGGAGAGGGGGGGATGGTGGATCCTATAATTCACCCCTCCACTTT

J gene: TRBJ2-5
D gene: NA
clone size: NA
V gene: TRBV18
CDR3 protein: CASSPTLQETQYF
CDR3 DNA: TGTGCCAGCTCGCCGACACTCCAAGAGACCCAGTACTTC

J gene: TRBJ2-5
D gene: NA
clone size: NA
V gene: TRBV5-1
CDR3 protein: CASSSTTSRRETQYF
CDR3 DNA: TGCGCCAGCAGCTCGACGACAAGCCGTCGAGAGACCCAGTACTTC

J gene: TRBJ1-2
D gene: NA
clone size: NA
V gene: TRBV2
CDR3 protein: CASSVKFSPRYTF
CDR3 DNA: TGTGCCAGCAGTGTGAAATTCTCCCCCCGCTACACCTTC

J gene: TRBJ1-2
D gene: NA
clone size: NA
V gene: TRBV5-5
CDR3 protein: CASSLAVSGAGYTF
CDR3 DNA: TGTGCCAGCAGCTTGGCGGTGTCGGGTGCTGGCTACACCTTC

J gene: TRBJ2-2
D gene: NA
clone size: NA
V gene: TRBV7-6
CDR3 protein: CASKRTAVGELFF
CDR3 DNA: TGTGCCAGCAAAAGGACAGCCGTGGGGGAGCTGTTTTTT

J gene: TRBJ2-1
D gene: TRBD2
clone size: NA
V gene: TRBV11-2
CDR3 protein: CASSLVSGLAEYNEQFF
CDR3 DNA: TGTGCCAGCAGCTTAGTGTCAGGACTAGCGGAGTACAATGAGCAGTTCTTC

J gene: TRBJ1-2
D gene: NA
clone size: NA
V gene: TRBV2
CDR3 protein: CASSSRVGERGYTF
CDR3 DNA: TGTGCCAGCAGTAGTAGGGTGGGAGAGAGGGGCTACACCTTC

J gene: TRBJ2-7
D gene: TRBD1
clone size: NA
V gene: TRBV30
CDR3 protein: CAHDKGQGFAYEQYF
CDR3 DNA: TGTGCCCACGACAAGGGACAGGGGTTCGCCTACGAGCAGTACTTC

J gene: TRBJ1-5
D gene: NA
clone size: NA
V gene: TRBV6-6
CDR3 protein: CASSYLGALGNQPQHF
CDR3 DNA: TGTGCCAGCAGTTACCTAGGGGCCCTTGGCAATCAGCCCCAGCATTTT

J gene: TRBJ1-2
D gene: NA
clone size: NA
V gene: TRBV27
CDR3 protein: CASSLRRFYGYTF
CDR3 DNA: TGTGCCAGCAGTTTAAGACGGTTCTATGGCTACACCTTC

J gene: TRBJ1-1
D gene: NA
clone size: NA
V gene: TRBV2
CDR3 protein: CASRKGAVNTEAFF
CDR3 DNA: TGTGCCAGCAGGAAAGGGGCGGTGAACACTGAAGCTTTCTTT

J gene: TRBJ2-3
D gene: TRBD1
clone size: NA
V gene: TRBV10-1
CDR3 protein: CASSELGQGSDTQYF
CDR3 DNA: TGCGCCAGCAGTGAGCTGGGACAGGGATCAGATACGCAGTATTTT

J gene: TRBJ2-1
D gene: NA
clone size: NA
V gene: TRBV6-1
CDR3 protein: CASSGTGQDEQFF
CDR3 DNA: TGTGCCAGCAGTGGGACGGGGCAGGATGAGCAGTTCTTC

J gene: TRBJ2-7
D gene: TRBD1
clone size: NA
V gene: TRBV5-6
CDR3 protein: CASRFTPGQGTYEQYF
CDR3 DNA: TGTGCCAGCAGATTTACGCCGGGACAGGGGACCTACGAGCAGTACTTC

J gene: TRBJ2-7
D gene: NA
clone size: NA
V gene: TRBV9
CDR3 protein: CASSVDGGSDEQYF
CDR3 DNA: TGTGCCAGCAGCGTAGACGGGGGTTCGGACGAGCAGTACTTC

J gene: TRBJ2-1
D gene: TRBD1
clone size: NA
V gene: TRBV19
CDR3 protein: CASDRGTYNEQFF
CDR3 DNA: TGTGCCAGCGACAGGGGGACATACAATGAGCAGTTCTTC

J gene: TRBJ2-4
D gene: NA
clone size: NA
V gene: TRBV2
CDR3 protein: CASGLNNIQYF
CDR3 DNA: TGTGCCAGCGGTTTAAACAACATTCAGTACTTC

J gene: TRBJ2-3
D gene: TRBD2
clone size: NA
V gene: TRBV5-1
CDR3 protein: CASSHGTSGGQDTQYF
CDR3 DNA: TGCGCCAGCAGCCATGGTACTAGCGGGGGACAAGATACGCAGTATTTT

J gene: TRBJ1-1
D gene: TRBD1
clone size: NA
V gene: TRBV5-1
CDR3 protein: CASSSGQGRAEAFF
CDR3 DNA: TGCGCCAGCAGCTCTGGACAGGGGAGGGCTGAAGCTTTCTTT

J gene: TRBJ1-2
D gene: NA
clone size: once
V gene: TRBV7-2
CDR3 protein: CASSFVNYGYTF
CDR3 DNA: TGTGCCAGCAGCTTCGTCAACTATGGCTACACCTTC

J gene: TRBJ1-4
D gene: TRBD1
clone size: NA
V gene: TRBV5-1
CDR3 protein: CASSWSPGTGNGLFF
CDR3 DNA: TGCGCCAGCAGCTGGAGTCCCGGGACAGGGAATGGACTGTTTTTT

J gene: TRBJ1-2
D gene: NA
clone size: NA
V gene: TRBV2
CDR3 protein: CASSRTEGYTF
CDR3 DNA: TGTGCCAGCAGCAGGACCGAGGGCTACACCTTC

J gene: TRBJ2-5
D gene: TRBD1
clone size: NA
V gene: TRBV6-1
CDR3 protein: CAGGTGILETQYF
CDR3 DNA: TGTGCCGGCGGGACAGGTATTTTAGAGACCCAGTACTTC

J gene: TRBJ1-5
D gene: NA
clone size: NA
V gene: TRBV25-1
CDR3 protein: CASSELGVGQPQHF
CDR3 DNA: TGTGCCAGCAGTGAATTGGGGGTCGGCCAGCCCCAGCATTTT

J gene: TRBJ1-4
D gene: NA
clone size: few
V gene: TRBV2
CDR3 protein: CASTRNEKLFF
CDR3 DNA: TGTGCCAGCACAAGAAATGAAAAACTGTTTTTT

J gene: TRBJ2-1
D gene: NA
clone size: NA
V gene: TRBV30
CDR3 protein: CACTPENEQFF
CDR3 DNA: TGTGCCTGTACCCCGGAAAATGAGCAGTTCTTC

J gene: TRBJ1-4
D gene: TRBD1
clone size: NA
V gene: TRBV7-8
CDR3 protein: CASSLDETGGIGGLFF
CDR3 DNA: TGTGCCAGCAGCTTAGATGAGACAGGGGGCATAGGAGGCCTGTTTTTT

J gene: TRBJ1-3
D gene: NA
clone size: few
V gene: TRBV28
CDR3 protein: CASIDRSIGNTIYF
CDR3 DNA: TGTGCCAGCATCGACAGGTCAATTGGAAACACCATATATTTT

J gene: TRBJ1-2
D gene: NA
clone size: NA
V gene: TRBV6-6
CDR3 protein: CASSPLLDYTF
CDR3 DNA: TGTGCCAGCAGCCCACTCCTGGACTACACCTTC

J gene: TRBJ1-2
D gene: NA
clone size: few
V gene: TRBV7-9
CDR3 protein: CASSLVTAGMHYGYTF
CDR3 DNA: TGTGCCAGCAGCTTAGTCACGGCAGGGATGCACTATGGCTACACCTTC

J gene: TRBJ2-1
D gene: NA
clone size: NA
V gene: TRBV14
CDR3 protein: CASSQQGNEQFF
CDR3 DNA: TGTGCCAGCAGCCAGCAGGGGAATGAGCAGTTCTTC

J gene: TRBJ2-2
D gene: TRBD2
clone size: once
V gene: TRBV11-2
CDR3 protein: CASSLEASGDPNTGELFF
CDR3 DNA: TGTGCCAGCAGCTTAGAAGCTAGCGGGGATCCGAACACCGGGGAGCTGTTTTTT

J gene: TRBJ1-6
D gene: NA
clone size: NA
V gene: TRBV2
CDR3 protein: CASSGGAKVLLLNSPLHF
CDR3 DNA: TGTGCCAGCAGTGGAGGGGCCAAGGTCCTCCTTTTAAATTCACCCCTCCACTTT

J gene: TRBJ1-1
D gene: NA
clone size: NA
V gene: TRBV10-2
CDR3 protein: CASTEGGSTEAFF
CDR3 DNA: TGCGCCAGCACCGAGGGGGGAAGCACTGAAGCTTTCTTT

J gene: TRBJ2-7
D gene: TRBD1
clone size: once
V gene: TRBV6-1
CDR3 protein: CASAIGQGPYEQYF
CDR3 DNA: TGTGCCAGCGCGATAGGACAGGGGCCCTACGAGCAGTACTTC

J gene: TRBJ2-1
D gene: TRBD1
clone size: NA
V gene: TRBV4-1
CDR3 protein: CASSQVGQGWSSYNEQFF
CDR3 DNA: TGCGCCAGCAGCCAAGTAGGACAGGGGTGGTCTTCCTACAATGAGCAGTTCTTC

J gene: TRBJ2-7
D gene: NA
clone size: NA
V gene: TRBV5-1
CDR3 protein: CASSLDPSRQQYF
CDR3 DNA: TGCGCCAGCAGCTTGGACCCTTCTCGCCAGCAGTACTTC

J gene: TRBJ1-2
D gene: NA
clone size: NA
V gene: TRBV5-1
CDR3 protein: CASSSQGYGYTF
CDR3 DNA: TGCGCCAGCAGCTCTCAGGGATATGGCTACACCTTC

J gene: TRBJ1-3
D gene: NA
clone size: once
V gene: TRBV4-1
CDR3 protein: CASSQTRDSGNTIYF
CDR3 DNA: TGCGCCAGCAGCCAAACTCGGGACTCTGGAAACACCATATATTTT

J gene: TRBJ1-1
D gene: NA
clone size: NA
V gene: TRBV6-9
CDR3 protein: CASRMDSITEAFF
CDR3 DNA: TGTGCCAGCAGGATGGACAGTATCACTGAAGCTTTCTTT

J gene: TRBJ2-3
D gene: NA
clone size: NA
V gene: TRBV6-5
CDR3 protein: CATSFLPSTDTQYF
CDR3 DNA: TGTGCCACCTCATTTCTTCCTAGCACAGATACGCAGTATTTT

J gene: TRBJ2-6
D gene: NA
clone size: NA
V gene: TRBV18
CDR3 protein: CASSPLSGANVLTF
CDR3 DNA: TGTGCCAGCTCACCACTATCGGGGGCCAACGTCCTGACTTTC